This T cell receptor beta chain was retrieved from a study of T cells after yellow fever vaccination. Across the whole study: The authors prepared low-cell-number fractions using SMART-Seq v4 Ultra Low Input. Study-wide results and limits: Overlap between CD4 and CD8 compartments was detected for a small share of clonotypes. Post-booster samples contained most primary-vaccination clones (approximately 97% CD4, 88% CD8).

V shed 9 bases, J shed 2 bases, and the junction held 8 bases outside the gene matches. Looked up from germline, CDR1 is ENHRY and CDR2 is SYGVKD. The CDR3 covers 15 residues. This clonotype has just a few counts. Its cognate antigen is unknown. TCRdb used MiXCR to reprocess the 5' RACE reads, holding one entry per CDR3 protein. This sample has 510,000 or so distinct CDR3 sequences, with 15% to 20% found just once. Here the sequenced sample was PBMCs, taken 15 days after the yellow fever booster vaccination. This TCR derives from a man aged 25 to 45 who received the YFV17D yellow fever vaccine. This rearrangement joins TRBV10-3 to TRBJ2-3; 10 nucleotides match TRBD2. The CDR3 DNA is TGTGCCATGGGCGCTAGCGGGAGAACCACAGATACGCAGTATTTT. Its translation is CAMGASGRTTDTQYF.